This TCR beta chain was documented in a study of CD8+CD57+ T cells in acquired aplastic anemia. About the research overall: Yields of DNA that came from sorted CD4+ and CD8+ cells averaged 3.2 ug. The study's findings and limits: A set of about 30 CD8+ CDR3 sequences was shared between patients and controls, and these sequences appeared highly expressed in patients.

V lost 7 bases and J 3 bases, leaving 13 bases between the germline ends. The CDR3 spans 13 residues. Germline assignment: CDR1 SNHLY and CDR2 FYNNEI. About this clonotype itself: Its antigen is unidentified.

For sequencing, patients were chosen who had shown expansion of CD8+CD57+ cells by flow cytometry. All patients were therapy-naive when blood was sampled. Both TCR beta VDJ combination and CDR3 sequence profiling were carried out. Genomic DNA was the template for this profiling. TCRdb reprocessed the reads with MiXCR, giving one entry per CDR3 protein. Of approximately 180,000 distinct CDR3 sequences detected, around 63% appear once; the ten largest clones hold about 42%. The chain has TRBV2 and TRBJ2-7; D is unclear. Sequenced: sorted CD4+, CD8+, or CD8+CD57+ T cells (not recorded which) from PBMCs. The TCR originated in a human donor with aplastic anemia. The CDR3 is CASKSWQDYEQYF. CDR3 DNA: TGTGCCAGCAAAAGTTGGCAGGACTACGAGCAGTACTTC.